Sequencing of this TCR beta chain was carried out in a study of cytomegalovirus exposure and HLA in healthy donors (dated by TCRdb to about 2017). For the wider study: An earlier analysis of roughly 500 of the donors reported about 280 Gb of sequence data and 90 million to 120 million unique TCR beta sequences obtained from around 170 million T cells. Rather than drawing on any new phenotypic data, the later analysis identified candidate immune exposures from TCR beta sequences and the way those sequences occurred across donors. In a later genetic analysis, genome-wide SNP genotypes for about three fifths of the roughly 670 donors were used, and that subset was treated as a discovery cohort. Every discovery cohort repertoire had been produced on one sequencing platform. Among the approximately 420 genotyped donors, about 83% belonged to the genetic ancestry cluster associated with self-reported Caucasian donors. An earlier analysis of some 500 of the donors used high-throughput TCR beta sequencing to judge whether each TCR beta V gene segment behaved as functional or pseudogenic. To study patterns of TCR occurrence, a later analysis re-analyzed previously published TCR beta repertoires from hundreds of donors and added high-resolution HLA genotyping. Among 300 to 500 genotyped donors of the cohort, an average of approximately 220,000 unique TCR beta nucleotide sequences was sequenced per donor, of which 15% to 20% were non-productive. In addition to the first cohort of 666 subjects, a separate validation cohort of 130 or so different subjects was used. Both class I and class II loci were covered by HLA typing, at four-digit resolution. The study aimed to test whether cataloging public T cell receptors could reveal signatures of past pathogen exposure. An early release that covered fewer than 800 HLA-typed donors contained around 300 gigabases of sequencing data and about 93 million unique TCR sequences. Using immunosequencing, the study profiled T cell repertoires from 640 or so subjects and related those repertoires to cytomegalovirus serostatus. Alongside the repertoire data, information on donor age, sex, ethnicity and CMV serostatus was compiled. To predict cytomegalovirus infection status, the study combined high-throughput TCR immunosequencing, statistical association of individual TCRs with disease status, and machine learning. Roughly 5 DR-DQ haplotypes were handled as single units for association and clustering, since linkage in the cohort was strong. Typing coverage varied by locus: roughly 629-630 donors for A, B, C, DRB1 and DQB1; approximately 520 for DQA1; over 600 for DPA1; 400 to 480 for DPB1.

Library preparation used the immunoSEQ multiplex PCR assay. The multiplex PCR relied on a mix of 60 forward primers for TCR Vbeta segments and 13 reverse primers for TCR Jbeta segments. The CDR3 region of rearranged TCR beta genes was amplified from genomic DNA with a multiplex PCR assay. On the Illumina HiSeq System, the amplified TCR beta libraries were sequenced as 87-base-pair reads. The paper's processing steps were these. A later analysis tallied roughly 76 million unique TCR beta chains across the 666 repertoires, and about 10 million of those chains were shared by two or more donors. Raw reads were error-corrected and collapsed into unique sequences by a nearest-neighbor algorithm in which closely related sequences were merged to remove PCR and sequencing errors. To assign V, D and J gene segments, CDR3 sequences were aligned to IMGT reference sequences. Each retained sequence needed at least a six-nucleotide match to both a V gene segment and a J gene segment. Rearrangements were classified as productive when the CDR3 lacked stop codons and remained in frame with V and J, and all other rearrangements were classified as non-productive. CDR3 was defined by IMGT convention, running from the second conserved V-encoded cysteine to the conserved J-encoded phenylalanine. The earlier analysis of 587 of the donors excluded any sequence lacking an unambiguous match to a single V gene segment. In an earlier analysis of several hundred of the donors, V segments were called functional above 56.7% productive rearrangements and were called segregating when the between-donor standard deviation exceeded 5%. A statistical classification framework was built to diagnose cytomegalovirus status from the catalog of TCR beta chain sequences. A later analysis assigned V and J genes by comparing TCR nucleotide sequences with IMGT/GENE-DB human TR gene sequences. The TCRdist pipeline was used in a later analysis to assign CDR3 sequences and most-parsimonious VDJ recombination scenarios. In a later analysis, each TCR beta chain was defined by its CDR3 amino acid sequence together with its V-gene family, and reads without a unique V-gene family were excluded. As a way to deal with suspected cross-contamination and a sequencing artifact, a later analysis dropped approximately 570 nucleotide sequences that were highly shared and had low generation probability. For each public chain, a later analysis derived a clonal expansion index from normalized ranks of inferred template counts within each repertoire. Generation probabilities in a later analysis came from a VDJ recombination model fitted to out-of-frame rearrangements, and those results were checked against IGoR. In a later analysis, hypergeometric tests were used to score TCR-TCR, TCR-HLA and TCR-CMV co-occurrence, with a repertoire-size bias correction applied to TCR pairs. False discovery rates were estimated in a later analysis by permuting HLA or CMV assignments 20 times. A later analysis grouped co-occurring TCRs with DBSCAN, adding TCRdist sequence similarity when clustering within HLA-allele-positive subsets. Repertoires with fewer than 30,000 or more than 120,000 public chains were left out of co-occurrence clustering, as were five repertoires with anomalous nucleotide sharing. TCRdb carries this immuneACCESS record with in-frame sequences only. Its versions omit some clonotypes, under half of them owing to an unresolved V gene in the studies checked, with the rest unexplained. V and J calls and clone size come straight from that table; D and trimming were deduced from the DNA. For this sample there are 140,000 to 150,000 clones; around 84% appear just once. Clones ranked in the top ten supply around 2.5% of the sample.

For this clone: The antigen this receptor binds is unknown. Within one base of it there is no much larger clone, and no base qualities were kept.

From cysteine to phenylalanine, the CDR3 is 13 amino acids long. CDR3 DNA is the only sequence kept; it has 39 bases, read in frame from the first base. Based on the germline V gene, the CDR1 and CDR2 sequences are MNHNS and SASEGT. At the junction V is shortened by 9 bases and J by 7 bases, with 16 bases in between. The paper as a whole reports these results and caveats: In a later genetic analysis, fewer N-insertions in productive TCRs were reported among donors in an Asian-associated ancestry cluster than the 666-donor mean. A further reported finding was that TCR beta sequences accurately predicted the HLA-A and HLA-B alleles for most subjects in the first cohort. Because counts were too low, seventeen rarely observed V segments, including chromosome 9 orphons, were left out of the earlier analysis of 500 to 750 of the donors. Most TCR sequences were seen in very few donors, while some public TCRs were found in many individuals. A few of the identified cytomegalovirus-associated TCR beta chains were confirmed in vitro to be specific for cytomegalovirus antigens. According to a later analysis, most CMV-associated TCR beta chains appeared to be HLA-restricted, and the HLA associations seemed to be driven largely by CMV exposure. Because HLA typing was unavailable for some donors at each locus, only the typed subset was used in association tests. In a later analysis, some 17,000 TCR beta sequences were associated with specific HLA alleles at a false discovery rate of 0.05. When HLA alleles, especially DR and DQ, strongly co-occurred, attributing TCR associations to individual alleles was difficult. In the study, approximately 160 TCR beta chains were listed as associated with cytomegalovirus. In both the original and validation cohorts, the classifier was reported to diagnose cytomegalovirus status with high specificity and sensitivity. The sequencing pipeline was judged likely to have produced a cluster of highly shared sequence variants as a technical artifact. V-gene and J-gene trimming of TCR beta chains was associated with a missense DCLRE1C variant in a later genetic analysis, and the association was replicated in an independent cohort. Correlated functional status among segregating V segments might be attributable to linkage disequilibrium, but an unknown experimental factor could not be ruled out. A later analysis found that TCR association rates varied across HLA loci, with DRB1 alleles showing the most associated TCRs and HLA-C alleles the fewest. A later analysis found that HLA-associated TCR beta chains were more clonally expanded and had lower generation probabilities than equally common non-associated chains. The cohort was sequenced for TCR beta chains only, and without alpha or paired-chain data the features that could be detected were limited. The only immune exposure information available for the cohort was CMV serostatus. A later analysis reported that several top co-occurrence clusters appeared linked to parvovirus B19, influenza, CMV and Epstein-Barr virus. The authors suggested that the approach could potentially be generalized to other disease states and immunological phenotypes. Sequencing depth was assumed to be roughly uniform across donors in the presence/absence analyses, though that assumption may not hold. In an earlier analysis of about 550 of the donors, most TCR beta V segments were observed in productive rearrangements about 90% or about 30% of the time, broadly matching IMGT annotations. Some IMGT-functional V segments, including TRBV6-2 and TRBV6-3, could not be distinguished by the 87-base-pair reads and were therefore excluded.

The cohort consisted of some 730 healthy bone marrow donors. Cohort members were all nominally healthy when sampled, although unrecorded immune exposures were likely present. The donor tested CMV seronegative, placing the donor among the 350 or so seronegative members of the cohort. A peripheral blood sample was provided by each donor, and peripheral blood mononuclear cells were used for TCR beta sequencing. The Qiagen DNeasy Blood Extraction Kit was used to extract genomic DNA from the blood cell samples. This sequence uses TRBV6-1 and TRBJ1-5, with the D gene call left open. The sequenced sample was PBMCs. The TCR originated in a boy aged 2-15 years in good health and CMV-seronegative. In nucleotide form, the sequence is TGTGCCAGATCGGGCGGGGTCGGGCAGCCCCAGCATTTT. It is translated as CARSGGVGQPQHF.